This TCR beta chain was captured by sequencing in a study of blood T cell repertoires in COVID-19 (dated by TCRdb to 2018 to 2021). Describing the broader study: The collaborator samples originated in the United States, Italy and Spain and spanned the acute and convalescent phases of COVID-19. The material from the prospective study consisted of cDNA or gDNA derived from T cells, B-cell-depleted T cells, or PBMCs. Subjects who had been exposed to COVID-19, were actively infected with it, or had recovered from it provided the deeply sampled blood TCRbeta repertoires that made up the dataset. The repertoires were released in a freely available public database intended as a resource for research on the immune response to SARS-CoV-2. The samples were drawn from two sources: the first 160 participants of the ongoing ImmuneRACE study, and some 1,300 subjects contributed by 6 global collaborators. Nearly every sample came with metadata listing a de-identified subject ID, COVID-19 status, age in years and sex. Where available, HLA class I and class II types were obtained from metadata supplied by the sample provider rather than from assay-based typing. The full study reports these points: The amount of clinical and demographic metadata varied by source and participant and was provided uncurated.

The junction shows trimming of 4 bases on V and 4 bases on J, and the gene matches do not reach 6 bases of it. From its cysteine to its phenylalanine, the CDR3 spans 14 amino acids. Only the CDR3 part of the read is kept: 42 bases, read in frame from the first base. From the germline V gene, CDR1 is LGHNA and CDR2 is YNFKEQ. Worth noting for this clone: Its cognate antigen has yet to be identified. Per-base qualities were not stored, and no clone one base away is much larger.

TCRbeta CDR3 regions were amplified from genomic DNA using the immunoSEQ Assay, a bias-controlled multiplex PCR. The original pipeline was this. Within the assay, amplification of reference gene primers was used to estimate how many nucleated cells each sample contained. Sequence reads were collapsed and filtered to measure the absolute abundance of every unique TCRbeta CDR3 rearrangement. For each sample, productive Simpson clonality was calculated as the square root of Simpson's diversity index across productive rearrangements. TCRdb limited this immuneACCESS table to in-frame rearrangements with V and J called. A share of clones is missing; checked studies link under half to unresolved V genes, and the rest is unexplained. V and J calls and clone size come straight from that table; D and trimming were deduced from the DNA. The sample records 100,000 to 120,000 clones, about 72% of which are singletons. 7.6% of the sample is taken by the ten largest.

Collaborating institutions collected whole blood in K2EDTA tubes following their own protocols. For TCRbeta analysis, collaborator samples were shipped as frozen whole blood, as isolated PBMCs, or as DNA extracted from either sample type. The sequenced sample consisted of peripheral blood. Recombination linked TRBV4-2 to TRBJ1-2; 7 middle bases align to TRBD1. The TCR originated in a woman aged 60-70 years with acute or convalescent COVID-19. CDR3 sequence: CASSPPGTVYGYTF. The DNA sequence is TGTGCCAGCAGCCCCCCCGGGACAGTCTATGGCTACACCTTC.